This entry lists 26 T cell receptor beta chains sequenced from one sample in a study of T cell responses to AZD1222 COVID-19 vaccine. Clones were read by immunoSEQ multiplex PCR, and TCRdb kept only the in-frame ones, dropping some. The table has 150,000 to 200,000 clones, 90% to 95% seen once. The material sequenced was peripheral blood, taken on day 0 of AZD1222 vaccination. These receptors were obtained from an adult in good health.

The chain joins TRBV10-2 to TRBJ1-1, with TRBD1 matching over 7 bases. CDR1 is WSHSY and CDR2 is SAAADI in the germline V gene. J lost 11 bases, V lost 4 bases, and 7 bases had no gene match. The CDR3 loop spans 12 amino acids. The CDR3 nucleotides are TGCGCCAGCAGTGGATTGACAGGGTCGGCTTTCTTT. Translated: CASSGLTGSAFF.

The V and J genes are TRBV18 and TRBJ2-1, with 7 bases aligning to TRBD1. There are 17 residues in the CDR3. The V gene end was trimmed by 6 bases and the J gene end by 4 bases; junction bases not matched to a gene: 15. Germline values: CDR1 KGHSH, CDR2 LQKENI. The DNA for the CDR3 is TGTGCCAGCTCGCTCCGACAGGGTCCTGAGGGTTACAATGAGCAGTTCTTC. The encoded protein is CASSLRQGPEGYNEQFF.

V and J are TRBV19 and TRBJ1-4, with D possibly matching TRBD1 (5 bases). CDR1 LNHDA and CDR2 SQIVND come from the germline V gene (reference sequence). V was cut by 4 bases and J by 5 bases, with 11 bases left in between. The CDR3 length is 14 residues. The CDR3 reads CASSTTTANEKLFF. The CDR3 bases are TGTGCCAGTAGTACGACGACAGCGAATGAAAAACTGTTTTTT.

This clone was counted between two and nine times. This chain joins TRBV4-1 and TRBJ1-2; 8 bases are a match to TRBD1. V was pared by 1 base and J by 10 bases, with 11 bases of the junction left unmatched. The CDR3 loop spans 15 amino acids. Germline CDR1 is MGHRA and CDR2 is YSYEKL. CDR3 region: CASSQGIRSGQDYTF. As DNA, the CDR3 is TGCGCCAGCAGCCAAGGTATACGATCGGGACAGGACTACACCTTC.

This chain joins TRBV12-3 or TRBV12-4 and TRBJ1-1; D is uncertain. V lost 7 bases and J lost 7, with 13 bases in between. The CDR3 covers 12 residues. The CDR3 here is CASTGPEGEAFF. CDR3 in DNA: TGTGCCAGCACGGGCCCCGAGGGTGAAGCTTTCTTT.

CDR3 bases: TGTGCCAGCAGCGAGGGGGGCCCTTTCTTT. Its protein product is CASSEGGPFF. The V and J genes are TRBV6-5 and TRBJ1-1, with D perhaps matching TRBD1 (6 bases). Germline values: CDR1 MNHEY, CDR2 SVGAGI. The CDR3 has 10 amino acids. Trimming stripped 6 bases from V and 12 bases from J, with 11 bases between.

Worth noting for this clone: Within the sample, other DNA sequences also encode this same CDR3. The chain recombines TRBV7-9 with TRBJ2-5, with 8 bases fitting TRBD1. This CDR3 region has 14 residues. The junction had 4 bases not matched to a gene; V was cut back by 5 bases and J by 2 bases. The germline V gene encodes CDR1 SEHNR and CDR2 FQNEAQ (reference sequence). The CDR3 protein is CASSTGQGQETQYF. In DNA, the CDR3 is TGTGCCAGCAGCACCGGACAGGGACAAGAGACCCAGTACTTC.

J is TRBJ2-1 and V is TRBV25-1; 9 nucleotides match TRBD1. Germline V gives CDR1 MGHDK, CDR2 SYGVNS. The CDR3 is 17 amino acids. J lost 5 bases, V lost 3 bases, and 11 bases had no gene match. The DNA for the CDR3 is TGTGCCAGCAGTGAGTCTAACCCGGACAGGGGACACAATGAGCAGTTCTTC. Protein: CASSESNPDRGHNEQFF.

The chain joins TRBV29-1 to TRBJ2-3; D possibly corresponds to TRBD1 (6 bases). This CDR3 has 12 residues. Germline V gene sequence: CDR1 SQVTM, CDR2 ANQGSEA. Between the trimmed V and J ends, which lost 7 bases and 3 bases, there was a span of 11 bases. The CDR3, as DNA: TGCAGCGGAGGGGGTCGAACAGATACGCAGTATTTT. Its translation is CSGGGRTDTQYF.

The V and J genes are TRBV5-4 and TRBJ2-1; no definite D call. This CDR3 contains 13 residues. CDR1 and CDR2 (germline): SGHNT, YYREEE (reference sequence). V was trimmed by 0 bases and J by 4 bases, leaving 5 bases between them. The CDR3 coding sequence is TGTGCCAGCAGCTTGGCCCAGTACAATGAGCAGTTCTTC. Protein product: CASSLAQYNEQFF.

This chain joins TRBV2 and TRBJ2-3, with a possible D match to TRBD2 (7 bases). The V gene's germline CDR1 is SNHLY and CDR2 FYNNEI. V was cut by 3 bases and J by 2 bases, with 18 bases left in between. The CDR3 sequence is 17 residues long. The CDR3 region is CASSERGGGAHTDTQYF. CDR3 DNA sequence: TGTGCCAGCAGTGAGAGGGGAGGGGGGGCACACACAGATACGCAGTATTTT.

The chain carries TRBV5-1 and TRBJ2-7, with D hard to call. The CDR3 length is 12 residues. Germline CDR1 is SGHRS and CDR2 is YFSETQ. V gave up 4 bases and J gave up 1 base, with 6 bases separating them. CDR3: CASSPASYEQYF. Written as DNA, the CDR3 is TGCGCCAGCAGCCCAGCATCCTACGAGCAGTACTTC.

CDR3 nucleotides: TGTGCCAGCAGTTTATTCGGGGTAGCGAACACCGGGGAGCTGTTTTTT. The encoded protein is CASSLFGVANTGELFF. The V call is TRBV28, the J call TRBJ2-2, with D possibly being TRBD2 (5 bases). The germline V gene has CDR1 MDHEN and CDR2 SYDVKM. CDR3 length equals 16 residues. V shed 1 base and J shed 0 bases, with 9 bases lying between them.

A single count supports this clone. The rearrangement uses TRBV3-1 (or the pseudogene TRBV3-2) and TRBJ1-1, with 9 bases matching TRBD1. Germline trimming cut 3 bases from V and 9 bases from J; bases unmatched to any gene: 20. Germline CDR1 and CDR2: LGHDT and YNNKEL (reference sequence). The CDR3 is 18 residues long. The CDR3 coding sequence is TGTGCCAGCAGCCATATCCTAGGGACAGGGAGGCTCAGTCGGAAAGCTTTCTTT. Its translation is CASSHILGTGRLSRKAFF.

The V call is TRBV27, the J call TRBJ1-1; 9 bases fit TRBD1. The CDR3 spans 16 residues. Germline values: CDR1 MNHEY, CDR2 SMNVEV (reference sequence). The junction had 10 bases not matched to a gene; V was cut back by 4 bases and J by 4 bases. The chain's CDR3 is CASSWTGALQGTEAFF. In nucleotides, the CDR3 is TGTGCCAGCAGTTGGACAGGGGCACTTCAAGGCACTGAAGCTTTCTTT.

The genes are TRBV30 and TRBJ1-4; unclear D gene. The CDR3 length is 13 residues. The germline V gene encodes CDR1 GTSNPN and CDR2 SVGIG (reference sequence). The germline V and J ends were trimmed by 7 bases and 8 bases, with 17 bases remaining between them. CDR3 in DNA: TGTGCCTCGGGCCCCATGTTAGGGGAAAAACTGTTTTTT. Protein product: CASGPMLGEKLFF. Combining the CDR3 with reference TRBV30 and TRBJ1-4 gives the whole variable domain SQTIHQWPATLVQPVGSPLSLECTVEGTSNPNLYWYRQAAGRGLQLLFYSVGIGQISSEVPQNLSASRPQDRQFILSSKKLLLSDSGFYLCASGPMLGEKLFFGSGTQLSVL.

J is TRBJ2-2 and V is TRBV5-4, with 14 bases lining up with TRBD2. Trimming removed 3 bases from V and 6 bases from J; junction bases left unmatched: 4. The germline V gene encodes CDR1 SGHNT and CDR2 YYREEE (reference sequence). The length of the CDR3 is 16 residues. This chain's CDR3 is CASSSGTSGGPGELFF. CDR3 in DNA: TGTGCCAGCAGCTCGGGGACTAGCGGGGGACCCGGGGAGCTGTTTTTT.

The CDR3 DNA is TGTGCCAGCTCACCACCGGGGGAGGAAAAACTGTTTTTT. It yields the protein CASSPPGEEKLFF. The chain has TRBV18 and TRBJ1-4; weak D call: TRBD1 (5 bases). The CDR3 sequence is 13 residues long. Germline V gene data show CDR1 as KGHSH and CDR2 as LQKENI. V gave up 0 bases and J gave up 8 bases, with 7 bases separating them.

The chain employs TRBV29-1 and TRBJ2-7; D uncertain. The ends were cut back, 5 bases at V and 4 bases at J, with 15 bases in the middle. The CDR3 loop spans 13 amino acids. Germline values: CDR1 SQVTM, CDR2 ANQGSEA. In nucleotides, the CDR3 is TGCAGCGTTCCCATCGAGCCCCCTTACGAGCAGTACTTC. Translating it yields CSVPIEPPYEQYF.

The J gene is TRBJ1-3, the V gene TRBV18; D not certain. CDR1 KGHSH and CDR2 LQKENI come from the germline V gene. V lost 3 bases, J lost 4 bases, and 4 bases lay in between. The CDR3 has 12 residues. The CDR3 nucleotides are TGTGCCAGCTCACCTGAGGGAAACACCATATATTTT. Residues: CASSPEGNTIYF. The full variable domain, rest sourced from reference TRBV18 and TRBJ1-3, is NAGVMQNPRHLVRRRGQEARLRCSPMKGHSHVYWYRQLPEEGLKFMVYLQKENIIDESGMPKERFSAEFPKEGPSILRIQQVVRGDSAAYFCASSPEGNTIYFGEGSWLTVV.

The chain has TRBV18 and TRBJ2-7, with TRBD1 matching 7 bases. Unmatched junction bases numbered 2, after V lost 0 bases and J lost 0 bases. The V gene's germline CDR1 is KGHSH and CDR2 LQKENI. The CDR3 has 15 residues. This CDR3 reads CASSPPGQSSYEQYF. The CDR3 DNA is TGTGCCAGCTCACCACCGGGACAGAGCTCCTACGAGCAGTACTTC.

The rearrangement links TRBV5-8 to TRBJ2-3, with 9 bases lining up with TRBD2. CDR3 length: 15 residues. V lost 4 bases, J lost 4 bases, and 7 bases stayed unmatched. Germline V gene data show CDR1 as SGHTS and CDR2 as YDEGEE. The CDR3 here is CASSPTAGGADTQYF. In DNA, the CDR3 is TGTGCCAGCAGCCCTACCGCGGGGGGGGCAGATACGCAGTATTTT.

This chain joins TRBV28 and TRBJ2-7; no definite D call. The CDR3 is 13 residues long. CDR1 and CDR2 from the germline V gene are MDHEN and SYDVKM. V was pared by 8 bases and J by 1 base, with 12 bases between. In DNA, the CDR3 is TGTGCCAGCGGTGACCGACGATCCTACGAGCAGTACTTC. Its translation: CASGDRRSYEQYF.

This clone was recorded a few times. The chain joins TRBV7-9 to TRBJ1-3; no clear D gene. Germline V lookup: CDR1 SEHNR, CDR2 FQNEAQ (reference sequence). The CDR3 totals 15 residues. V lost 2 bases and J 4 bases, leaving 12 bases between the germline ends. The CDR3, as DNA: TGTGCCAGCAGCTTAAAATCACTTCCAGGAAACACCATATATTTT. It yields the protein CASSLKSLPGNTIYF. The variable domain in full, completed from reference TRBV7-9 and TRBJ1-3, reads DTGVSQNPRHKITKRGQNVTFRCDPISEHNRLYWYRQTLGQGPEFLTYFQNEAQLEKSRLLSDRFSAERPKGSFSTLEIQRTEQGDSAMYLCASSLKSLPGNTIYFGEGSWLTVV.

The rearrangement joins TRBV19 to TRBJ1-5; D gene ambiguous. Trimming took 0 bases from V and 1 from J, leaving 7 bases between them. The germline gives CDR1 LNHDA, CDR2 SQIVND (reference sequence). The CDR3 covers 15 residues. CDR3 nucleotide sequence: TGTGCCAGTAGTATAGAGCTGGGAAGCAATCAGCCCCAGCATTTT. It yields the protein CASSIELGSNQPQHF.

The V and J genes are TRBV2 and TRBJ1-4; perhaps TRBD1 as D (5 bases). The germline V gene encodes CDR1 SNHLY and CDR2 FYNNEI. Trimming stripped 7 bases from V and 2 bases from J, with 11 bases between. The CDR3 extends over 14 amino acids. The CDR3 region is CASTRQTTNEKLFF. For the CDR3, the DNA is TGTGCCAGCACCCGACAGACCACTAATGAAAAACTGTTTTTT.